This T cell receptor beta chain was recovered during a study of blood T cell repertoires in COVID-19. In the study overall: Italy, Spain and the United States were the sources of the convalescent and acute COVID-19 samples. PBMCs, B-cell-depleted T cells, or T cells were the source of the cDNA or gDNA that made up the material.

Trimming removed 2 bases at V and 3 bases at J, with 11 bases between. Germline V gene data show CDR1 as SGHVS and CDR2 as FNYEAQ. The CDR3 length is 15 residues. This clone was seen more than once but under ten times. Per the authors' pipeline: The assay estimated nucleated cells by amplifying reference gene primers. The protocol was immunoSEQ multiplex PCR, while the TCRdb copy is restricted to in-frame clones and leaves out a portion. V, J and clone size derive from that table, while D and trimming were established from the DNA sequence. The profile shows some 50,000 clones, about 85% of them singletons.

This receptor was obtained from a man aged 45-65 years with acute or convalescent COVID-19. The sequencing sample was made of peripheral blood. This chain links TRBV7-6 with TRBJ1-5, with a weak D call TRBD1 (6 bases). CDR3 sequence (DNA): TGTGCCAGCAGCTTATCAGGGGTTCCCAATCAGCCCCAGCATTTT. Translation: CASSLSGVPNQPQHF.